This T cell receptor beta chain was observed in a study of T-cell memory formation after mild COVID-19. The overall study: Each donor largely had its own TCR clusters. Points from the study as a whole: CD4/CD8 balance characterized clones contracting day 15 to 85, and CD4+ skew characterized later expanders.

Germline-derived CDR1 and CDR2 are SGHVS and FQNEAQ. The CDR3 length is 15 residues. The V end lost 1 base, the J end lost 2 bases, and 10 bases lay between the germline ends. There are a few counts of this clonotype. Its antigen is undetermined. TCRdb itself ran the 5' RACE reads through MiXCR, one entry per CDR3 protein. The sample holds 430,000 or so distinct CDR3 sequences, nearly 25% seen once. Sequenced sample: PBMCs or a T cell subset sorted from them (not recorded which). The chain is built from TRBV7-8 and TRBJ2-3; no definite D call. The TCR originated in an adult woman who had mild COVID-19 (a few samples of this study predate the infection). Cell type and time point are not known. The chain's CDR3 is CASSLGGYLTDTQYF. CDR3 DNA: TGTGCCAGCAGCTTAGGAGGCTACCTCACAGATACGCAGTATTTT.